This is a list of T cell receptor beta chains from one sample in a study of PD-L1 blockade in urothelial cancer. TCRdb's table, derived via immunoSEQ multiplex PCR, lists solely in-frame clones and lacks some. The sample has approximately 38,000 clones, about 83% seen once. The sample was PBMCs, taken around atezolizumab (anti-PD-L1) treatment. The origin of the receptors is a man in his sixties with urothelial cancer. Both conserved end residues are part of each CDR3. D genes are given only for firm matches. Clone size is shown for a subset of rows, as once, few, many or a class of expanded clone.

d_gene	abundance	v_gene	j_gene	CDR3aa	CDR3nt
.	.	TRBV19	TRBJ2-1	CATSEALPHNEQFF	TGTGCCACTTCTGAGGCTCTGCCCCACAATGAGCAGTTCTTC
.	.	TRBV9	TRBJ2-7	CASSVGQGGEQYF	TGTGCCAGCAGCGTAGGACAGGGAGGCGAGCAGTACTTC
.	.	TRBV10-2	TRBJ1-4	CASSEGSGREKLFF	TGCGCCAGCAGTGAGGGGTCGGGGAGAGAAAAACTGTTTTTT
.	.	TRBV18	TRBJ2-7	CASSPHGGQGDEQYF	TGTGCCAGCTCACCCCACGGAGGGCAGGGGGACGAGCAGTACTTC
TRBD2	once	TRBV19	TRBJ2-1	CASSIPRGSGRDEQFF	TGTGCCAGTAGTATTCCCAGGGGTAGCGGGAGGGATGAGCAGTTCTTC
TRBD1	.	TRBV27	TRBJ1-6	CASSFGQGVNSPLHF	TGTGCCAGCAGTTTTGGACAGGGGGTTAATTCACCCCTCCACTTT
.	.	TRBV28	TRBJ1-5	CASSRTDSNQPQHF	TGTGCCAGCAGTCGGACAGACTCAAATCAGCCCCAGCATTTT
.	once	TRBV28	TRBJ2-7	CASTPYGGYEQYF	TGTGCCAGCACCCCATATGGAGGGTACGAGCAGTACTTC
.	.	TRBV7-2	TRBJ1-1	CASSLNVLGRGKTEAFF	TGTGCCAGCAGCTTAAATGTATTAGGGAGAGGGAAGACTGAAGCTTTCTTT
.	.	TRBV5-1	TRBJ2-3	CASSSLGQRVTDTQYF	TGCGCCAGCAGCTCACTCGGACAGAGAGTCACAGATACGCAGTATTTT
.	.	TRBV4-2	TRBJ2-1	CASSPRQPSSSYNEQFF	TGTGCCAGCAGCCCAAGACAGCCCTCAAGCTCCTACAATGAGCAGTTCTTC
.	.	TRBV7-6	TRBJ1-4	CASSLTRATATNEKLFF	TGTGCCAGCAGCTTAACCAGGGCAACAGCAACTAATGAAAAACTGTTTTTT
TRBD2	.	TRBV6-6	TRBJ2-7	CATEGTSGYEQYF	TGTGCCACGGAGGGGACTAGCGGCTACGAGCAGTACTTC
TRBD1	.	TRBV10-3	TRBJ2-1	CAIKRDRDNEQFF	TGTGCCATCAAAAGGGACAGGGACAATGAGCAGTTCTTC
TRBD1	.	TRBV7-9	TRBJ1-1	CASSFTGTASEAFF	TGTGCCAGCAGCTTCACAGGGACAGCTTCCGAAGCTTTCTTT
.	.	TRBV5-1	TRBJ2-1	CASSSGQTWGNEQFF	TGCGCCAGCAGCTCCGGACAGACCTGGGGGAATGAGCAGTTCTTC
TRBD1	few	TRBV28	TRBJ1-4	CASSFRTGARRGEKLFF	TGTGCCAGCAGTTTTAGGACAGGGGCCCGACGGGGAGAAAAACTGTTTTTT
.	.	TRBV6-5	TRBJ1-2	CASTTPGISRNGYTF	TGTGCCAGCACCACCCCGGGAATATCAAGAAATGGCTACACCTTC
TRBD2	once	TRBV9	TRBJ2-7	CASSPTSGRAYGEQYF	TGTGCCAGCAGCCCGACTAGCGGGAGGGCCTATGGGGAGCAGTACTTC
.	.	TRBV14	TRBJ2-7	CASSQWGVEQYF	TGTGCCAGCAGCCAATGGGGGGTCGAGCAGTACTTC
TRBD2	.	TRBV28	TRBJ2-2	CASSFRRGAGELFF	TGTGCCAGCAGTTTCCGGCGGGGGGCGGGGGAGCTGTTTTTT
TRBD2	.	TRBV7-2	TRBJ2-3	CASTISGGRADTQYF	TGTGCCAGCACCATATCGGGCGGGAGGGCAGATACGCAGTATTTT
TRBD1	.	TRBV7-2	TRBJ2-1	CASSGGDRGHEQFF	TGTGCCAGCAGCGGGGGGGACAGGGGGCACGAGCAGTTCTTC
.	once	TRBV5-1	TRBJ1-1	CASSLLGGGKVPRAFF	TGCGCCAGCAGCTTGTTAGGGGGGGGCAAGGTGCCCCGAGCTTTCTTT
.	.	TRBV2	TRBJ1-1	CASSVSRVNTEAFF	TGTGCCAGCAGCGTTAGCAGAGTGAACACTGAAGCTTTCTTT
TRBD2	.	TRBV5-1	TRBJ2-7	CASSLGEGPYEQYF	TGCGCCAGCAGCTTGGGGGAGGGCCCCTACGAGCAGTACTTC
.	.	TRBV6-6	TRBJ1-5	CASSKPPGGNQPQHF	TGTGCCAGCAGTAAGCCCCCAGGGGGCAATCAGCCCCAGCATTTT
TRBD1	many	TRBV18	TRBJ2-2	CASSPSLDRGYSNTGELFF	TGTGCCAGCTCACCTTCGCTCGACAGGGGATACTCGAACACCGGGGAGCTGTTTTTT
.	few	TRBV10-2	TRBJ2-1	CASSESGWEQFF	TGCGCCAGCAGTGAGAGCGGGTGGGAGCAGTTCTTC